A single count supports the clone carrying this T cell receptor beta chain. Germline lookup yields CDR1 MDHEN and CDR2 SYDVKM. With 5 bases removed from V and 4 bases from J, the gap between germline ends came to 14 bases. The CDR3 has 14 amino acids. Libraries were prepared by immunoSEQ multiplex PCR; TCRdb keeps only in-frame clonotypes and omits some of them. The sample has fewer than 1.4 million clones, about 80% seen once; the top ten hold under 0.8%. The data originate from a study of shared clonotypes between healthy human individuals. In the study overall: Every donor yielded three CD4 naive, three CD4 memory, two CD8 naive and one CD8 memory plate.

This sequence originates from a man aged 18 to 30 in good health. Some clones in this sample may be carry-over from other donors' samples. Input material: memory CD4+ T cells from PBMCs. The subset was: CD45RA-negative fraction. This chain connects TRBV28 to TRBJ2-5; D may correspond to TRBD1 or TRBD2 (5 bases each). This CDR3 is CASSDDRGVETQYF. DNA for the CDR3: TGTGCCAGCAGTGACGACAGAGGGGTAGAGACCCAGTACTTC.